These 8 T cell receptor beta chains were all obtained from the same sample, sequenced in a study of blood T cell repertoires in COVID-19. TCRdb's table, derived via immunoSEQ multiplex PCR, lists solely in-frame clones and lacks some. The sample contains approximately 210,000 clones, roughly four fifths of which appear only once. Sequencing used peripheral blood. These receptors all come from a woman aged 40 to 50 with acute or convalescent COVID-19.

CDR3 DNA sequence: TGCGCCAGCAGCCTAAGACTAGCGGGAGCTACTAGCACAGATACGCAGTATTTT. This translates into CASSLRLAGATSTDTQYF. The chain links TRBV10-2 to TRBJ2-3; 12 bases line up with TRBD2. The CDR3 has 18 amino acids. Germline assignment: CDR1 WSHSY and CDR2 SAAADI. Losses at the gene ends were 6 bases for V and 0 bases for J; bases not matched to a gene: 10.

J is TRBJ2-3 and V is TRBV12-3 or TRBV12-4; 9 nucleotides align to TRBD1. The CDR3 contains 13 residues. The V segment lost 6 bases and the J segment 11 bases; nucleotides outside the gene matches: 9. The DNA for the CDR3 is TGTGCCAGCAGAACAGGGGGCGGTGGGGGGCAGTATTTT. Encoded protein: CASRTGGGGGQYF.

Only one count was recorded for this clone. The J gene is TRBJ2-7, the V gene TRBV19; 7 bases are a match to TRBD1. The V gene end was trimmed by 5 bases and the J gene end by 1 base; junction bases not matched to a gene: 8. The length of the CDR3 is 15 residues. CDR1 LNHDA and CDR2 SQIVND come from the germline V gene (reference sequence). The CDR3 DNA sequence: TGTGCCAGTAGTCACCCTGGACAGGCGTCCTACGAGCAGTACTTC. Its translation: CASSHPGQASYEQYF. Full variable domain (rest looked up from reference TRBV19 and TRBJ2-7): DGGITQSPKYLFRKEGQNVTLSCEQNLNHDAMYWYRQDPGQGLRLIYYSQIVNDFQKGDIAEGYSVSREKKESFPLTVTSAQKNPTAFYLCASSHPGQASYEQYFGPGTRLTVT.

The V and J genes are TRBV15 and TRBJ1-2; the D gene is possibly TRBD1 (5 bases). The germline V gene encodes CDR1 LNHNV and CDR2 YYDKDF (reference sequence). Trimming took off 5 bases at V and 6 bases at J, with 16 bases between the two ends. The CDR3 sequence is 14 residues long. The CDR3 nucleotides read TGTGCCACCAGCTGGGGACGGACGGGGGATGGCTACACCTTC. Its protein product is CATSWGRTGDGYTF.

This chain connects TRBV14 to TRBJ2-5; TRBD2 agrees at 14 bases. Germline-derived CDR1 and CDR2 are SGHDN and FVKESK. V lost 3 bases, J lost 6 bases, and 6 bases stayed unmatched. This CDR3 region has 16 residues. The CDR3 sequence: CASSHAGLAGGKTQYF. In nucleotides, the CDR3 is TGTGCCAGCAGCCACGCAGGACTAGCGGGAGGAAAGACCCAGTACTTC.

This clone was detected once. CDR3 coding DNA: TGTGCCAGCAGACCCGAGGGACTAGCGGCCACAGATACGCAGTATTTT. It is translated as CASRPEGLAATDTQYF. The chain carries TRBV5-4 and TRBJ2-3; 11 positions agree with TRBD2. Trimming took 5 bases from V and 2 from J; bases not matched to a gene: 7. The CDR3 consists of 16 residues. The germline CDR1 and CDR2 sequences are SGHNT and YYREEE (reference sequence).

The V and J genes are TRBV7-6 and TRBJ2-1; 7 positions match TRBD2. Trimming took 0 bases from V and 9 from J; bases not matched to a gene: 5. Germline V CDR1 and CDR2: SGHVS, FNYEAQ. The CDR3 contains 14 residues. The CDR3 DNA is TGTGCCAGCAGCTTAGCGCGGGAGTTCGGTGAGCAGTTCTTC. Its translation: CASSLAREFGEQFF.

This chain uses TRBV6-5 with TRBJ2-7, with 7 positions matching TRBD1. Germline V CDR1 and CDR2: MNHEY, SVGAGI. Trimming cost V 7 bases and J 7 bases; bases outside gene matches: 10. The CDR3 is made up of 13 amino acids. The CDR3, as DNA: TGTGCCAGCAATACAGGGGACCTGAAAGAGCAGTACTTC. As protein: CASNTGDLKEQYF.